This T cell receptor beta chain comes out of a study of cytomegalovirus exposure and HLA in healthy donors. The study, taken as a whole, reports: In all likelihood, a cluster of highly shared sequence variants was a sequencing artifact. As a later analysis showed, a missense DCLRE1C variant was linked to trimming of TCR beta V- and J-genes. Within an earlier analysis, most TCR beta V segments proved productive either about 87% or about 30% of the time. The sole available immune exposure information was CMV serostatus.

PCR amplification relied on 60 Vbeta primers (plus 13 Jbeta primers). Sequencing was performed with immunoSEQ multiplex PCR; in TCRdb, only in-frame clones are kept and a portion is missing. Of around 63,000 clones listed, around 78% are singletons. As for this clone: Antigen unknown.

V was shortened by 5 bases and J by 5 bases, with 21 bases between the two germline ends. This CDR3 has 16 amino acids. Germline lookup yields CDR1 SGHVS and CDR2 FQNEAQ. The V call is TRBV7-8, the J call TRBJ2-5; tentatively, D is TRBD2 (6 bases). The clonotype comes from a middle-aged man in good health and CMV-seronegative. The specimen was PBMCs. The CDR3 here is CASSTTRGPGEETQYF. The CDR3 DNA reads as TGTGCCAGCAGCACCACCCGAGGCCCGGGAGAGGAGACCCAGTACTTC. The full variable domain, completed using reference TRBV7-8 and TRBJ2-5, is GAGVSQSPRYKVAKRGQDVALRCDPISGHVSLFWYQQALGQGPEFLTYFQNEAQLDKSGLPSDRFFAERPEGSVSTLKIQRTQQEDSAVYLCASSTTRGPGEETQYFGPGTRLLVL.